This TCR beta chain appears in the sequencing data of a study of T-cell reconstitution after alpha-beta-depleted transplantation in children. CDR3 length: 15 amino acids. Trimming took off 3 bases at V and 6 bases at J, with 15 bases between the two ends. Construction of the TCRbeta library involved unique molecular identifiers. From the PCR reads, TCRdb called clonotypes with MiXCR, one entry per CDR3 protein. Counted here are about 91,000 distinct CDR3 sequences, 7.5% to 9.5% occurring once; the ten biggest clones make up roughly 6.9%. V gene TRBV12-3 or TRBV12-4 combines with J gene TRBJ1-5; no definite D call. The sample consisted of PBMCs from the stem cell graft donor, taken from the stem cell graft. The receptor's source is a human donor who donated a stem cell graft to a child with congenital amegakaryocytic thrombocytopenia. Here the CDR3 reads CASSLNGPFGQPQHF. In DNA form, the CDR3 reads TGTGCCAGCAGTTTGAATGGTCCTTTTGGTCAGCCCCAGCATTTT.